This TCR beta chain was sequenced in a study of blood T cells in healthy people across ages. Study-level results: Samples with more naive T cells showed higher observed beta diversity.

V was pared by 4 bases and J by 8 bases, with 6 bases of the junction left unmatched. The CDR3 extends over 14 amino acids. Germline V gene lookup returns CDR1 SEHNR and CDR2 FQNEAQ (reference sequence). Primers used in a second PCR of roughly 7 to 12 cycles were a sample-barcoded 5' primer and a J-beta primer mix. TCRdb re-derived calls from the 5' RACE reads in MiXCR, one entry per CDR3 protein. This sample has about 1.7 million distinct CDR3 sequences, with 28% found just once. This clonotype was seen more than once but under ten times. What it binds is unknown. The chain is built from TRBV7-9 and TRBJ2-4; TRBD1 matches 9 bases. Sequencing was performed on blood. This sequence was found in a woman in her thirties in good health. CDR3 sequence: CASSSDRGIYIQYF. CDR3 DNA sequence: TGTGCCAGCAGCTCTGACAGGGGGATATACATTCAGTACTTC. Full variable domain (remainder filled in from reference TRBV7-9 and TRBJ2-4): DTGVSQNPRHKITKRGQNVTFRCDPISEHNRLYWYRQTLGQGPEFLTYFQNEAQLEKSRLLSDRFSAERPKGSFSTLEIQRTEQGDSAMYLCASSSDRGIYIQYFGAGTRLSVL.